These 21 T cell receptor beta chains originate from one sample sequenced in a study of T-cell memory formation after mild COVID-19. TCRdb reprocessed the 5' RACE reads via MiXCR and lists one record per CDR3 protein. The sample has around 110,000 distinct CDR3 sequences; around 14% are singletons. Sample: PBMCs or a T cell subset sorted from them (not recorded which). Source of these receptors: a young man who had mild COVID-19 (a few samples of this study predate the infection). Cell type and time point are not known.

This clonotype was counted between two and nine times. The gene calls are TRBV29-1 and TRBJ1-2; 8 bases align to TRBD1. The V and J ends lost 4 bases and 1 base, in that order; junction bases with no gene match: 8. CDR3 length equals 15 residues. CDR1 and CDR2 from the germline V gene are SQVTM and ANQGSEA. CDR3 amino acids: CSVVGRGPINYGYTF. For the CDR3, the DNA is TGCAGCGTTGTCGGCAGGGGGCCGATTAACTATGGCTACACCTTC.

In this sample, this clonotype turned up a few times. In DNA form, the CDR3 reads TGTGCCAGCAGTTCCAGAGGACCCAATGAGCAGTTCTTC. Protein: CASSSRGPNEQFF. J is TRBJ2-1 and V is TRBV12-3 or TRBV12-4; no clear D gene. This CDR3 contains 13 residues. V lost 4 bases to trimming and J lost 6 bases, with 10 bases between them.

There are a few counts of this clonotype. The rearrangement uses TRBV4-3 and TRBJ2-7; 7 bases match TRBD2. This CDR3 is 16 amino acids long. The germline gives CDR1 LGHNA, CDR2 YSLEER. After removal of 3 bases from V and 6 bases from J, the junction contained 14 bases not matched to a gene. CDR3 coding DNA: TGCGCCAGCAGCCACGGGTTCTGGGGGGAGGGGCTCGAGCAGTACTTC. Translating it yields CASSHGFWGEGLEQYF.

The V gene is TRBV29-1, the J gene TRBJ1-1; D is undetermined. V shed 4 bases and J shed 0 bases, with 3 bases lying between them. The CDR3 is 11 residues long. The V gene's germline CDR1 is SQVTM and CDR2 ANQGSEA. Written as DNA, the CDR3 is TGCAGCGTTGGGGTGAACACTGAAGCTTTCTTT. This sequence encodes CSVGVNTEAFF.

CDR3 in DNA: TGTGCCAGCAGGCCTGGACAGGGGGTTACAGATACGCAGTATTTT. This encodes CASRPGQGVTDTQYF. The J gene is TRBJ2-3, the V gene TRBV7-9; TRBD1 matches 10 bases. The CDR3 runs to 15 residues. Per the germline V gene, CDR1 is SEHNR and CDR2 is FQNEAQ (reference sequence). The trim removed 6 bases at V and 3 bases at J, leaving 6 bases unmatched.

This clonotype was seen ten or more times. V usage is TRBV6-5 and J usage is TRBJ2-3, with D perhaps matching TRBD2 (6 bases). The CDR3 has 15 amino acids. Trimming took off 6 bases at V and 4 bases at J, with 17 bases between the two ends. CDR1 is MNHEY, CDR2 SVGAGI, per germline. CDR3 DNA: TGTGCCAGCAGACAGACGCGGGGTGTGGCAGATACGCAGTATTTT. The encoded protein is CASRQTRGVADTQYF.

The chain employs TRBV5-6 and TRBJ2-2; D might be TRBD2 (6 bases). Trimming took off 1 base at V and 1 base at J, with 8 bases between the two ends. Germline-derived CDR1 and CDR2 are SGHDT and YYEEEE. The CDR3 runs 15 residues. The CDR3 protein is CASSLMGGNTGELFF. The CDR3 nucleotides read TGTGCCAGCAGCTTGATGGGGGGGAACACCGGGGAGCTGTTTTTT.

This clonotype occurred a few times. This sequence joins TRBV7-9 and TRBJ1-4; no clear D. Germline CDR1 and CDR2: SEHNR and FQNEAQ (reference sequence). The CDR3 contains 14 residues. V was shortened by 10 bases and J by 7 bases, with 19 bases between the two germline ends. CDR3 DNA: TGTGCCACCCGAGGACGGAGGAGAGGTGAAAAACTGTTTTTT. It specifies CATRGRRRGEKLFF.

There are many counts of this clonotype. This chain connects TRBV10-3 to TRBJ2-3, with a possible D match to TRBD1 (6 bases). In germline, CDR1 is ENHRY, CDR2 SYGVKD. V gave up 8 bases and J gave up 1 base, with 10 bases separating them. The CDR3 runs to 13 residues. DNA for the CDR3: TGTGCCATCGGGACAACTCGCACAGATACGCAGTATTTT. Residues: CAIGTTRTDTQYF.

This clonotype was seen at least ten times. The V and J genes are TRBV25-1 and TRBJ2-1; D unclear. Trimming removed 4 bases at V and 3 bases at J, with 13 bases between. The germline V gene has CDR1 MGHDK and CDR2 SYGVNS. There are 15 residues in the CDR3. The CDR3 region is CASSGAPPYYNEQFF. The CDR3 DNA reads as TGTGCCAGCAGTGGGGCTCCCCCATACTACAATGAGCAGTTCTTC.

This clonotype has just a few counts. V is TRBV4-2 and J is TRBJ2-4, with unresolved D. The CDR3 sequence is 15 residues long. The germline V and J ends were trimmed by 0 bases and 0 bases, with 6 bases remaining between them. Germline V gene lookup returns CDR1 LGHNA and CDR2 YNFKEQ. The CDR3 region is CASSQDLGAKNIQYF. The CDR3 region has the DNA TGTGCCAGCAGCCAAGATTTGGGAGCCAAAAACATTCAGTACTTC.

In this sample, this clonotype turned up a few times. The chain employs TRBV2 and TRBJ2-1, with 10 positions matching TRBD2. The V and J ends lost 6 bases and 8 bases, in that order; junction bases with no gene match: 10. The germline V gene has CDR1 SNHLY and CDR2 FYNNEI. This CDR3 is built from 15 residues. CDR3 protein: CASRKMSGGDDEQFF. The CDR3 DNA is TGTGCCAGCAGGAAGATGAGCGGGGGGGATGATGAGCAGTTCTTC.

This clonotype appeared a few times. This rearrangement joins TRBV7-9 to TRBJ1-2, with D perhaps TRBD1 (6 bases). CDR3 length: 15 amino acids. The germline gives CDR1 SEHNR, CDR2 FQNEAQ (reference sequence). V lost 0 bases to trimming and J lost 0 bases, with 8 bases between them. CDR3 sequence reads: CASSLAGGSNYGYTF. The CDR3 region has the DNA TGTGCCAGCAGCTTAGCGGGGGGCTCTAACTATGGCTACACCTTC.

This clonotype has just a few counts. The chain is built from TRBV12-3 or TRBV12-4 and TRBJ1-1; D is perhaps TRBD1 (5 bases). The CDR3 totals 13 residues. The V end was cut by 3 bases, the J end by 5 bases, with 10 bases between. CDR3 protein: CASSFGGWTEAFF. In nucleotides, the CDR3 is TGTGCCAGCAGTTTCGGGGGGTGGACTGAAGCTTTCTTT.

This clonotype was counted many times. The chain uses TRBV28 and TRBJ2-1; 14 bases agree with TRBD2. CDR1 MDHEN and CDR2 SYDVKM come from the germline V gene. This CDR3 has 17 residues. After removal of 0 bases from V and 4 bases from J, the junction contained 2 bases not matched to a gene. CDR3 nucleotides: TGTGCCAGCAGTTTATGGACTAGCGGGGGGGGATACAATGAGCAGTTCTTC. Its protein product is CASSLWTSGGGYNEQFF. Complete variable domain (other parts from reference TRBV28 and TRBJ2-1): DVKVTQSSRYLVKRTGEKVFLECVQDMDHENMFWYRQDPGLGLRLIYFSYDVKMKEKGDIPEGYSVSREKKERFSLILESASTNQTSMYLCASSLWTSGGGYNEQFFGPGTRLTVL.

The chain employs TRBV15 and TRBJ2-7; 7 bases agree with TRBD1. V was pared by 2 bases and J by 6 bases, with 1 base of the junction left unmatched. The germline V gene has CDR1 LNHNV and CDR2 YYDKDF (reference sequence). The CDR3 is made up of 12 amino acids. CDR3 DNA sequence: TGTGCCACCAGCAGAACAGGGGCCGAGCAGTACTTC. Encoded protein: CATSRTGAEQYF.

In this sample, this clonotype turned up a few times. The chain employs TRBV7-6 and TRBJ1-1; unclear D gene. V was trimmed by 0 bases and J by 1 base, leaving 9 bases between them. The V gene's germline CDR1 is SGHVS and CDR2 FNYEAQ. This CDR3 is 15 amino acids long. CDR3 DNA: TGTGCCAGCAGCTTAGCGGTACAGCAGAACACTGAAGCTTTCTTT. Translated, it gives CASSLAVQQNTEAFF.

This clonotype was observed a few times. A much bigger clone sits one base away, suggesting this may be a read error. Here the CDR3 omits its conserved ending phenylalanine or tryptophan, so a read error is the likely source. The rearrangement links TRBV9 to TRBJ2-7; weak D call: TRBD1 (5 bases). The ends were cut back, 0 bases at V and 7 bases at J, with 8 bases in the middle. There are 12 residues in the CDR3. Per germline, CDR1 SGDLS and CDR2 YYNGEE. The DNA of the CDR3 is TGTGCCAGCAGCGTAGGGGCAGGGGAGCAGTACCTC. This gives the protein CASSVGAGEQYL.

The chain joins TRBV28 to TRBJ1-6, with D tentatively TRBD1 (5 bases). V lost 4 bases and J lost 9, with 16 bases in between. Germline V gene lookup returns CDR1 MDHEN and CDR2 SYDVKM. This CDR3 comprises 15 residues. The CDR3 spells CASSSVGHPPSPLHF. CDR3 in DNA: TGTGCCAGCAGTTCGGTGGGGCATCCCCCTTCACCCCTCCACTTT.

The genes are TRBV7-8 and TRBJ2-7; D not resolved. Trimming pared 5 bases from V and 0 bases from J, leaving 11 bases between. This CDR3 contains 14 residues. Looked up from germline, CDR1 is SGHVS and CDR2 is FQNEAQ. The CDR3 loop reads CASSQSASSYEQYV. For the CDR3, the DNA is TGTGCCAGCAGCCAGTCGGCTAGCTCCTACGAGCAGTACGTC.

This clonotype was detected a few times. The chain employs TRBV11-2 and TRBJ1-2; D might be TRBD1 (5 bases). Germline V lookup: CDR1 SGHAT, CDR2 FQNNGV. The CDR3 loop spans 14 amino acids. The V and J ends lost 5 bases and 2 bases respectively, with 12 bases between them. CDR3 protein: CASSDPGLNYGYTF. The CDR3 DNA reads TGTGCCAGCAGCGACCCGGGACTAAACTATGGCTACACCTTC.